Listed here are 22 T cell receptor beta chains from one sample, sequenced in a study of T cell responses to AZD1222 COVID-19 vaccine. Assay used: immunoSEQ multiplex PCR; TCRdb lists only in-frame clones, some missing. The profile shows about 6,100 clones, 80% to 90% of them singletons. The material was peripheral blood, obtained 28 days after the second AZD1222 dose. Receptors were obtained from an adult who received the AZD1222 COVID-19 vaccine.

The chain combines TRBV6-1 with TRBJ1-3, with D perhaps matching TRBD1 (5 bases). The length of the CDR3 is 16 residues. V was shortened by 3 bases and J by 3 bases, with 15 bases between the two germline ends. Germline-derived CDR1 and CDR2 are MNHNS and SASEGT. The CDR3 spells CASSDRANMYGNTIYF. The CDR3 coding sequence is TGTGCCAGCAGTGACAGGGCAAATATGTATGGAAACACCATATATTTT.

The rearrangement joins TRBV11-2 to TRBJ1-5; 7 bases agree with TRBD1. V lost 1 base and J lost 6; bases outside the gene matches: 3. Germline V gives CDR1 SGHAT, CDR2 FQNNGV. This CDR3 spans 14 amino acids. The CDR3 DNA reads as TGTGCCAGCAGCTTAGGCAGGGGGAGTCAGCCCCAGCATTTT. Protein product: CASSLGRGSQPQHF.

This chain links TRBV28 with TRBJ1-2; a possible D gene is TRBD1 (5 bases). V lost 1 base to trimming and J lost 8 bases, with 14 bases between them. Looked up from germline, CDR1 is MDHEN and CDR2 is SYDVKM. The CDR3 covers 14 residues. This CDR3 reads CASSLSPGIGGYTF. CDR3 in DNA: TGTGCCAGCAGTTTATCCCCAGGGATCGGCGGCTACACCTTC.

The chain employs TRBV11-2 and TRBJ2-5; no reliable D call. V shed 4 bases and J shed 1 base, with 16 bases lying between them. The V gene's germline CDR1 is SGHAT and CDR2 FQNNGV. This CDR3 contains 16 residues. CDR3 DNA sequence: TGTGCCAGCAGCTGGGGATCGGTTCGACGCCAAGAGACCCAGTACTTC. This gives the protein CASSWGSVRRQETQYF.

This chain links TRBV7-9 with TRBJ2-7; 8 bases agree with TRBD2. Trimming took 4 bases from V and 3 from J; bases not matched to a gene: 8. Germline CDR1 SEHNR, CDR2 FQNEAQ (reference sequence). The CDR3 spans 15 residues. CDR3 sequence (DNA): TGTGCCAGCAGCTGGCCCAGCGGGGGCCGCTACGAGCAGTACTTC. Translation gives CASSWPSGGRYEQYF.

The rearrangement uses TRBV30 and TRBJ1-4, with D hard to call. The CDR3 extends over 14 amino acids. Trimming took off 4 bases at V and 3 bases at J, with 12 bases between the two ends. CDR1 is GTSNPN and CDR2 is SVGIG in the germline V gene (reference sequence). The CDR3 DNA reads TGTGCCTGGATCCACCCCGGGTCTAATGAAAAACTGTTTTTT. Residues: CAWIHPGSNEKLFF.

The rearrangement links TRBV24-1 to TRBJ1-1; D is possibly TRBD1 (6 bases). V lost 4 bases, J lost 1 base, and 12 bases lay in between. CDR1 KGHDR and CDR2 SFDVKD come from the germline V gene. The CDR3 length is 15 residues. CDR3 DNA: TGTGCCACCAGTGAATACAGGGCGAGGAACACTGAAGCTTTCTTT. It encodes CATSEYRARNTEAFF.

DNA for the CDR3: TGTGCCAGCAGCCCAAACCTGGGGTCGGACACCGGGGAGCTGTTTTTT. Translating it yields CASSPNLGSDTGELFF. The J gene is TRBJ2-2, the V gene TRBV7-2; D unresolved. Germline V gene lookup returns CDR1 SGHTA and CDR2 FQGNSA. The CDR3 has 16 amino acids. Trimming shortened V by 5 bases and J by 3 bases, and 16 bases separated the two germline ends.

J is TRBJ1-1 and V is TRBV29-1, with D tentatively TRBD1 (6 bases). The CDR3 contains 16 residues. CDR1 SQVTM and CDR2 ANQGSEA come from the germline V gene. Trimming pared 0 bases from V and 1 base from J, leaving 15 bases between. CDR3 sequence (DNA): TGCAGCGTTGAAGAGGAACAGGGTGGAAGGAACACTGAAGCTTTCTTT. It codes for CSVEEEQGGRNTEAFF.

V and J are TRBV30 and TRBJ2-3, with unresolved D. Germline CDR1 is GTSNPN and CDR2 is SVGIG (reference sequence). This CDR3 region has 12 residues. Trimming took off 5 bases at V and 0 bases at J, with 6 bases between the two ends. This CDR3 reads CAWAASTDTQYF. The CDR3 DNA reads as TGTGCCTGGGCAGCCAGCACAGATACGCAGTATTTT.

This chain connects TRBV5-8 to TRBJ2-7, with 7 bases matching TRBD1. The CDR3 spans 12 residues. Germline V gene sequence: CDR1 SGHTS, CDR2 YDEGEE. The J segment lost 2 bases and the V segment lost 8 bases, leaving 4 bases of the junction unmatched. Here the CDR3 reads CASYTGAYEQYF. As DNA, the CDR3 is TGTGCCAGTTATACAGGGGCCTACGAGCAGTACTTC.

J is TRBJ1-1 and V is TRBV24-1; no reliable D call. Between the trimmed V and J ends, which lost 1 base and 1 base, there was a span of 12 bases. The germline V gene has CDR1 KGHDR and CDR2 SFDVKD. The CDR3 extends over 16 amino acids. The DNA for the CDR3 is TGTGCCACCAGTGATTTCATACCGGGCTGGAACACTGAAGCTTTCTTT. This codes for CATSDFIPGWNTEAFF.

This chain connects TRBV6-5 to TRBJ2-7; D remains unclear. The CDR3 totals 14 residues. Germline V gives CDR1 MNHEY, CDR2 SVGAGI. Trimming removed 6 bases from V and 3 bases from J, with 15 bases in between. CDR3 region: CASRHTAPNYEQYV. In DNA form, the CDR3 reads TGTGCCAGCAGGCACACGGCACCGAACTACGAGCAGTACGTC.

V usage is TRBV7-6 and J usage is TRBJ1-4; possibly TRBD1 for D (5 bases). The CDR3 runs to 13 residues. The germline V and J ends were trimmed by 5 bases and 6 bases, with 10 bases remaining between them. Germline CDR1 SGHVS, CDR2 FNYEAQ. The CDR3 protein is CASSATAYEKLFF. CDR3 DNA sequence: TGTGCCAGCAGCGCGACAGCCTATGAAAAACTGTTTTTT.

Only a few counts were recorded for this clone. V and J are TRBV12-5 and TRBJ2-7; D uncertain. There are 10 residues in the CDR3. Germline CDR1 LGHNT, CDR2 FRNRAP. CDR3 loop: CASASNEQYV. In nucleotides, the CDR3 is TGTGCTAGTGCCTCCAACGAGCAGTACGTC.

The chain combines TRBV6-2 or TRBV6-3 with TRBJ2-3; 9 nucleotides line up with TRBD2. Per germline, CDR1 MNHEY and CDR2 SVGEGT. This CDR3 has 19 residues. Trimming cost V 2 bases and J 3 bases; bases outside gene matches: 15. The CDR3 sequence: CASSYVSAGGPLFTDTQYF. DNA of the CDR3: TGTGCCAGCAGTTACGTTTCGGCGGGAGGGCCGTTGTTTACAGATACGCAGTATTTT.

J is TRBJ2-1 and V is TRBV3-1 (or the pseudogene TRBV3-2); 7 bases fit TRBD2. The CDR3 consists of 16 residues. V was clipped by 2 bases and J by 7 bases; unmatched bases: 11. Germline V gene lookup returns CDR1 LGHDT and CDR2 YNNKEL (reference sequence). Here the CDR3 DNA reads TGTGCCAGCAGCCAAATGACGGGAGGTGGGGGAAATGAGCAGTTCTTC. This gives the protein CASSQMTGGGGNEQFF.

This clone was recorded only once. This chain links TRBV6-1 with TRBJ2-7; D gene ambiguous. V was cut by 1 base and J by 4 bases, with 2 bases left in between. This CDR3 is 11 amino acids long. Looked up from germline, CDR1 is MNHNS and CDR2 is SASEGT. CDR3 DNA sequence: TGTGCCAGCAGTGAAGGTTACGAGCAGTACGTC. Its protein product is CASSEGYEQYV.

This clone was observed a few times. The V and J genes are TRBV6-5 and TRBJ1-3, with D perhaps matching TRBD1 (5 bases). Trimming removed 4 bases from V and 3 bases from J, with 10 bases in between. This CDR3 is built from 14 residues. Per the germline V gene, CDR1 is MNHEY and CDR2 is SVGAGI. In nucleotides, the CDR3 is TGTGCCAGCAGTTCGGTCAGGGTTGGAAACACCATATATTTT. Residues: CASSSVRVGNTIYF.

This chain joins TRBV19 and TRBJ1-6; 8 bases are shared with TRBD1. After removal of 5 bases from V and 10 bases from J, the junction contained 7 bases not matched to a gene. The CDR3 covers 14 residues. The germline gives CDR1 LNHDA, CDR2 SQIVND (reference sequence). The CDR3 protein is CASSPRQGRSPLHF. CDR3 in DNA: TGTGCCAGTAGTCCCCGACAGGGGAGGTCACCCCTCCACTTT.

The V gene is TRBV12-3 or TRBV12-4, the J gene TRBJ1-2; D unresolved. Trimming took off 10 bases at V and 0 bases at J, with 12 bases between the two ends. This CDR3 region has 13 residues. The CDR3 here is CATQIHSNYGYTF. Here the CDR3 DNA reads TGTGCCACCCAGATCCATTCTAACTATGGCTACACCTTC.

CDR3 DNA sequence: TGTGCCAGCAGCTTGTCGAGACTAGCGACGACCTACGAGCAGTACTTC. As protein: CASSLSRLATTYEQYF. This chain joins TRBV5-8 and TRBJ2-7; 8 nucleotides align to TRBD2. Germline V gene sequence: CDR1 SGHTS, CDR2 YDEGEE. After removal of 1 base from V and 2 bases from J, the junction contained 8 bases not matched to a gene. The CDR3 covers 16 residues.